This T cell receptor (beta chain) was recorded in a study of blood T cell repertoires in COVID-19 (dated by TCRdb to the early 2020s). In the study overall: Samples from collaborators originated in the United States, Italy and Spain and spanned both the acute and convalescent phases of COVID-19. The samples were drawn from two sources: the first 160 participants of the ongoing ImmuneRACE study, and over 950 subjects contributed by 6 global collaborators. Where available, HLA class I and class II types were taken from metadata supplied by the sample provider and were not determined by assay-based typing. Nearly every sample came with metadata listing a de-identified subject ID, COVID-19 status, age in years and sex. Deeply sampled blood TCRbeta repertoires from subjects exposed to, actively infected with, or recovered from COVID-19 were included in the dataset. The repertoires were released in a freely available public database meant as a resource for research on the immune response to SARS-CoV-2. The material from the prospective study consisted of cDNA or gDNA derived from T cells, B-cell-depleted T cells, or PBMCs.

Participants in the prospective study were aged about 18 to 95 years, lived in about two dozen United States geographic areas, and enrolled through a virtual design. In the prospective study, participants were assigned to cohorts based on the clinical history participants reported in a screening survey and a study questionnaire. In the prospective study, mobile phlebotomists collected whole blood, serum and a nasopharyngeal or oropharyngeal swab from each participant. Over a 2-month period, participants in the prospective study had the option of providing additional blood draws and questionnaires. Before DNA extraction, prospective study blood samples were shipped either frozen or at room temperature. TCRbeta CDR3 regions were amplified from genomic DNA using the immunoSEQ Assay, a bias-controlled multiplex PCR. From the authors' description of their analysis: The number of nucleated cells in each sample was estimated by amplification of reference gene primers within the assay. Sequence reads were collapsed and filtered to measure the absolute abundance of every unique TCRbeta CDR3 rearrangement. For each sample, productive Simpson clonality was calculated by taking the square root of Simpson's diversity index across productive rearrangements. Held by TCRdb, this immuneACCESS table contains in-frame sequences only and omits some clones. Under half of the omission traces to an unresolved V gene where checked; the cause of the rest is unknown. V and J calls and clone size come straight from that table; D and trimming were deduced from the DNA. The sample includes a few hundred thousand clones, with 80% to 90% observed a single time. The top ten hold 3.5% to 4% of the sample.

Notes on this clone: Its antigen remains undetermined. Nothing much larger sits one base from this clone, and base qualities are not available.

On the study overall, not on this receptor specifically: Clinical and demographic metadata were provided uncurated, with the amount varying by source and participant.

For CDR1 and CDR2, the germline V gene lists KGHDR and SFDVKD. CDR3 length: 15 amino acids, cysteine to phenylalanine. The kept DNA is CDR3 alone, 45 bases in frame from the first base. The V end loses 3 bases and the J end loses 2 bases, and a stretch of 10 bases separates them. Source material: PBMCs or T cells enriched from blood (not recorded which). The chain is assembled from TRBV24-1 and TRBJ1-5; the best D guess is TRBD1, with 6 bases matching. This TCR was sampled from a woman between 40 and 50 years old with acute COVID-19. The DNA sequence follows: TGTGCCACCAGTGATGCCCACAGGGGCAATCAGCCCCAGCATTTT. This is translated as CATSDAHRGNQPQHF.